The 22 T cell receptor beta chains given below trace back to one sample, sequenced in a study of cytomegalovirus exposure and HLA in healthy donors. Use of 60 Vbeta and 13 Jbeta primers characterized the PCR. This table comes from immunoSEQ multiplex PCR, and its TCRdb copy is limited to in-frame clones, with some not included. Here the sample spans approximately 280,000 clones, approximately 90% being singletons. Sequences were obtained from PBMCs. Receptor source: a woman aged 18-29 years in good health and CMV-seronegative.

The CDR3 reads CASSLRETGLGGYTF. The CDR3 region has the DNA TGTGCCAGCAGCCTAAGGGAGACTGGCTTGGGGGGCTACACCTTC. The V call is TRBV7-9, the J call TRBJ1-2, with D uncertain. Germline V gene data show CDR1 as SEHNR and CDR2 as FQNEAQ (reference sequence). V gave up 5 bases and J gave up 8 bases, with 21 bases separating them. The CDR3 totals 15 residues. The full variable domain, its missing parts supplied by reference TRBV7-9 and TRBJ1-2, is DTGVSQNPRHKITKRGQNVTFRCDPISEHNRLYWYRQTLGQGPEFLTYFQNEAQLEKSRLLSDRFSAERPKGSFSTLEIQRTEQGDSAMYLCASSLRETGLGGYTFGSGTRLTVV.

This chain uses TRBV5-1 with TRBJ1-1, with 10 bases lining up with TRBD1. In germline, CDR1 is SGHRS, CDR2 YFSETQ. J lost 7 bases, V lost 3 bases, and 9 bases had no gene match. The CDR3 runs 15 residues. CDR3 sequence (DNA): TGCGCCAGCAGCTCGACCCCGGGACAGGGGTATGAAGCTTTCTTT. Protein: CASSSTPGQGYEAFF.

The genes are TRBV2 and TRBJ2-5; 7 bases match TRBD1. The germline V gene has CDR1 SNHLY and CDR2 FYNNEI. CDR3 length: 13 residues. The ends lost 3 bases at V and 6 bases at J; junction bases unmatched: 4. This CDR3 reads CASSERDRKTQYF. Written as DNA, the CDR3 is TGTGCCAGCAGTGAGAGGGACAGAAAGACCCAGTACTTC.

The genes are TRBV5-1 and TRBJ1-1; TRBD1 is a possible D gene (5 bases). Germline CDR1 and CDR2: SGHRS and YFSETQ. V gave up 0 bases and J gave up 1 base, with 10 bases separating them. CDR3 length: 15 amino acids. DNA of the CDR3: TGCGCCAGCAGCTTGGGATTTCAGGGGAACACTGAAGCTTTCTTT. This codes for CASSLGFQGNTEAFF.

The chain uses TRBV6-5 and TRBJ1-2; D perhaps matches TRBD1 (6 bases). Between the trimmed V and J ends, which lost 6 bases and 4 bases, there was a span of 9 bases. Germline V gene data show CDR1 as MNHEY and CDR2 as SVGAGI. This CDR3 comprises 12 residues. As DNA, the CDR3 is TGTGCCAGCAGGAGGGGGTTCTATGGCTACACCTTC. This sequence encodes CASRRGFYGYTF.

This rearrangement joins TRBV5-4 to TRBJ1-1; D gene unclear. This CDR3 spans 14 amino acids. Germline V gene sequence: CDR1 SGHNT, CDR2 YYREEE (reference sequence). Trimming stripped 0 bases from V and 5 bases from J, with 11 bases between. CDR3 sequence (DNA): TGTGCCAGCAGCTTGGCGGGAGGGCGGACTGAAGCTTTCTTT. It specifies CASSLAGGRTEAFF.

This chain joins TRBV5-1 and TRBJ1-2; D gene unclear. The CDR3 loop spans 14 amino acids. V lost 4 bases, J lost 4 bases, and 14 bases lay in between. CDR1 SGHRS and CDR2 YFSETQ come from the germline V gene. This CDR3 reads CASSARGDFYGYTF. CDR3 DNA sequence: TGCGCCAGCAGCGCCCGTGGAGACTTCTATGGCTACACCTTC.

This chain links TRBV9 with TRBJ2-3; D unclear. The CDR3 extends over 16 amino acids. V was cut by 0 bases and J by 3 bases, with 14 bases left in between. Germline loops: CDR1 SGDLS, CDR2 YYNGEE. The CDR3 here is CASSVVPVGLTDTQYF. Here the CDR3 DNA reads TGTGCCAGCAGCGTAGTTCCAGTTGGTTTGACAGATACGCAGTATTTT.

This chain joins TRBV9 and TRBJ2-1; a weak D match, TRBD1 (6 bases). The germline gives CDR1 SGDLS, CDR2 YYNGEE. V was shortened by 2 bases and J by 5 bases, with 14 bases between the two germline ends. The CDR3 has 15 residues. In DNA form, the CDR3 reads TGTGCCAGCAGCGTTCAAGAAGGGGGACACAATGAGCAGTTCTTC. Translating it yields CASSVQEGGHNEQFF.

This clone showed up just a few times. This sequence joins TRBV5-4 and TRBJ2-7; 7 bases are a match to TRBD2. V gave up 4 bases and J gave up 3 bases; unmatched junction bases: 7. This CDR3 is 14 amino acids long. Germline V gives CDR1 SGHNT, CDR2 YYREEE (reference sequence). The CDR3 is CASSPAGTNYEQYF. CDR3 coding DNA: TGTGCCAGCAGCCCGGCAGGGACTAACTACGAGCAGTACTTC.

The V call is TRBV29-1, the J call TRBJ2-5; maybe TRBD1 (7 bases). Germline loops: CDR1 SQVTM, CDR2 ANQGSEA. Trimming stripped 3 bases from V and 4 bases from J, with 15 bases between. This CDR3 spans 14 amino acids. Here the CDR3 DNA reads TGCAGCGTTGATGGAGGGGGCGGCCGAGAGACCCAGTACTTC. Protein: CSVDGGGGRETQYF.

V gene TRBV12-5 combines with J gene TRBJ1-1; perhaps TRBD1 as D (6 bases). The CDR3 length is 16 residues. Trimming removed 3 bases from V and 1 base from J, with 15 bases in between. CDR1 is LGHNT and CDR2 is FRNRAP in the germline V gene. The CDR3 loop reads CASGLIQGGENTEAFF. The CDR3 DNA follows: TGTGCTAGTGGTTTAATACAGGGAGGGGAGAACACTGAAGCTTTCTTT.

This chain connects TRBV30 to TRBJ1-3; the D gene is possibly TRBD1 (6 bases). Trimming removed 2 bases from V and 2 bases from J, with 13 bases in between. This CDR3 is built from 15 residues. Germline-derived CDR1 and CDR2 are GTSNPN and SVGIG (reference sequence). CDR3 in amino acids: CAWSTRRGPGNTIYF. The DNA for the CDR3 is TGTGCCTGGAGTACCCGCAGGGGCCCTGGAAACACCATATATTTT.

V gene TRBV10-3 combines with J gene TRBJ2-7, with TRBD2 matching over 12 bases. V shed 7 bases and J 4 bases; nucleotides not matched to a gene: 8. Germline V gene data show CDR1 as ENHRY and CDR2 as SYGVKD. The CDR3 consists of 15 residues. The CDR3 DNA is TGTGCCATCAACCCGACTAGCGGGGGTGTATACGAGCAGTACTTC. It codes for CAINPTSGGVYEQYF.

CDR3 protein: CASSVGQGIDGYTF. CDR3 coding DNA: TGTGCCAGCAGCGTAGGCCAGGGCATTGATGGCTACACCTTC. The rearrangement uses TRBV9 and TRBJ1-2, with D perhaps TRBD1 (5 bases). The CDR3 covers 14 residues. V lost 0 bases and J lost 6, with 12 bases in between. The V gene's germline CDR1 is SGDLS and CDR2 YYNGEE. Combining the CDR3 with reference TRBV9 and TRBJ1-2 gives the whole variable domain DSGVTQTPKHLITATGQRVTLRCSPRSGDLSVYWYQQSLDQGLQFLIQYYNGEERAKGNILERFSAQQFPDLHSELNLSSLELGDSALYFCASSVGQGIDGYTFGSGTRLTVV.

The V and J genes are TRBV6-6 and TRBJ1-2; a weak D match, TRBD1 (6 bases). Germline CDR1 reads MNHNY; CDR2 reads SVGAGI (reference sequence). The CDR3 extends over 15 amino acids. Trimming removed 5 bases at V and 4 bases at J, with 17 bases between. The CDR3 region is CASSRQGREGYGYTF. CDR3 nucleotides: TGTGCCAGCAGTCGGCAGGGGAGGGAGGGCTATGGCTACACCTTC.

This chain uses TRBV13 with TRBJ2-5; TRBD1 agrees at 9 bases. The CDR3 consists of 16 residues. Germline loops: CDR1 PRHDT, CDR2 FYEKMQ (reference sequence). The J segment lost 2 bases and the V segment lost 5 bases, leaving 9 bases of the junction unmatched. DNA for the CDR3: TGTGCCAGCAGCCTCAATCCGGGACAGGGTCAAGAGACCCAGTACTTC. Translated, it gives CASSLNPGQGQETQYF. The full variable domain, rest sourced from reference TRBV13 and TRBJ2-5, is AAGVIQSPRHLIKEKRETATLKCYPIPRHDTVYWYQQGPGQDPQFLISFYEKMQSDKGSIPDRFSAQQFSDYHSELNMSSLELGDSALYFCASSLNPGQGQETQYFGPGTRLLVL.

This chain uses TRBV29-1 with TRBJ1-2; 9 bases line up with TRBD1. V trimming: 3 bases; J trimming: 8 bases; junction bases outside the gene matches: 19. Germline V gene lookup returns CDR1 SQVTM and CDR2 ANQGSEA. The CDR3 length is 17 residues. CDR3 region: CSVDSDRGYGRYGGYTF. CDR3 coding DNA: TGCAGCGTTGATTCAGACAGGGGGTACGGGCGGTATGGGGGCTACACCTTC.

This chain links TRBV7-2 with TRBJ1-2, with 8 bases identical to TRBD1. Trimming removed 1 base from V and 7 bases from J; junction bases left unmatched: 11. There are 16 residues in the CDR3. The germline gives CDR1 SGHTA, CDR2 FQGNSA. The CDR3 DNA follows: TGTGCCAGCAGCTTAGAGTCGACAGGGGTGGTCGGTGGCTACACCTTC. It codes for CASSLESTGVVGGYTF.

The sample holds one count of this clone. The rearrangement uses TRBV5-6 and TRBJ2-1; 9 bases agree with TRBD2. The germline V gene has CDR1 SGHDT and CDR2 YYEEEE. The CDR3 sequence is 16 residues long. V was pared by 0 bases and J by 7 bases, with 8 bases of the junction left unmatched. CDR3 coding DNA: TGTGCCAGCAGCTTGGAGGGCGGGGGGGTGTGGAATGAGCAGTTCTTC. Amino acids: CASSLEGGGVWNEQFF.

This clone has a handful of counts. The chain links TRBV4-1 to TRBJ2-1, with 8 bases matching TRBD1. The junction had 13 bases not matched to a gene; V was cut back by 4 bases and J by 8 bases. The germline gives CDR1 MGHRA, CDR2 YSYEKL. This CDR3 comprises 16 residues. The CDR3 DNA reads as TGCGCCAGCAGCCTCTCGGGACAGGACCTATGGTATGAGCAGTTCTTC. Its protein product is CASSLSGQDLWYEQFF.

The V and J genes are TRBV5-1 and TRBJ2-6; D is uncertain. With 1 base removed from V and 0 bases from J, the gap between germline ends came to 11 bases. This CDR3 is built from 17 residues. Germline assignment: CDR1 SGHRS and CDR2 YFSETQ. In nucleotides, the CDR3 is TGCGCCAGCAGCTTGTCACCGGTACTCTCTGGGGCCAACGTCCTGACTTTC. The encoded protein is CASSLSPVLSGANVLTF.